The 28 T cell receptor beta chains below were found in one sample sequenced in a study of cytomegalovirus exposure and HLA in healthy donors. PCR employed 60 Vbeta and 13 Jbeta primers. Using immunoSEQ multiplex PCR, the repertoire was profiled, and TCRdb retains in-frame clones only, with some absent. There are 150,000 to 200,000 clones in the sample; about 77% occur only once, and about 1.3% lies in the top ten. The sequencing sample was made of PBMCs. The receptor set was obtained from a man aged 25-45 years in good health and CMV-seronegative.

The chain is built from TRBV28 and TRBJ2-7, with 10 bases fitting TRBD2. CDR3 length: 15 residues. V lost 6 bases and J lost 4; bases outside the gene matches: 9. In germline, CDR1 is MDHEN, CDR2 SYDVKM. CDR3 protein: CASSPSSGGDYEQYF. As DNA, the CDR3 is TGTGCCAGCAGCCCCTCTAGCGGGGGCGATTACGAGCAGTACTTC. Complete variable domain (other parts from reference TRBV28 and TRBJ2-7): DVKVTQSSRYLVKRTGEKVFLECVQDMDHENMFWYRQDPGLGLRLIYFSYDVKMKEKGDIPEGYSVSREKKERFSLILESASTNQTSMYLCASSPSSGGDYEQYFGPGTRLTVT.

The chain has TRBV5-5 and TRBJ1-1, with TRBD1 matching 8 bases. With 10 bases clipped from V and 7 bases from J, the junction kept 6 bases outside the gene matches. CDR1 is SGHKS and CDR2 is YYEKEE in the germline V gene (reference sequence). This CDR3 is built from 11 residues. The CDR3 DNA is TGTGCCGGGAGACAGGGGAATGAAGCTTTCTTT. Translation gives CAGRQGNEAFF.

The chain uses TRBV28 and TRBJ1-1; D is unresolved. Germline CDR1 and CDR2: MDHEN and SYDVKM. CDR3 length equals 11 residues. Trimming stripped 2 bases from V and 7 bases from J, with 5 bases between. This chain's CDR3 is CASSLGGEAFF. The CDR3 nucleotides are TGTGCCAGCAGTTTAGGCGGTGAAGCTTTCTTT.

The chain joins TRBV18 to TRBJ2-3, with a tentative D call TRBD1 (5 bases). V lost 3 bases and J 1 base, leaving 11 bases between the germline ends. Germline V gives CDR1 KGHSH, CDR2 LQKENI. CDR3 length: 15 residues. This CDR3 is CASSPTQGRTDTQYF. The CDR3, as DNA: TGTGCCAGCTCACCGACCCAGGGCCGCACAGATACGCAGTATTTT. Complete variable domain (other parts from reference TRBV18 and TRBJ2-3): NAGVMQNPRHLVRRRGQEARLRCSPMKGHSHVYWYRQLPEEGLKFMVYLQKENIIDESGMPKERFSAEFPKEGPSILRIQQVVRGDSAAYFCASSPTQGRTDTQYFGPGTRLTVL.

The chain links TRBV25-1 to TRBJ2-1; D ambiguous. This CDR3 spans 16 amino acids. Trimming stripped 0 bases from V and 0 bases from J, with 9 bases between. Germline CDR1 is MGHDK and CDR2 is SYGVNS. The CDR3 loop reads CASSEYSVSSYNEQFF. The CDR3 DNA reads as TGTGCCAGCAGTGAATACTCTGTGAGCTCCTACAATGAGCAGTTCTTC.

This chain connects TRBV19 to TRBJ2-5; no reliable D call. In germline, CDR1 is LNHDA, CDR2 SQIVND (reference sequence). Trimming removed 5 bases at V and 4 bases at J, with 8 bases between. This CDR3 region has 12 residues. Here the CDR3 reads CASSSGGETQYF. The CDR3, as DNA: TGTGCCAGTAGTTCTGGCGGAGAGACCCAGTACTTC.

A note on this clone: Germline is not matched at one junction end, which may reflect a read error. This chain joins TRBV7-7 and TRBJ2-1; 11 bases agree with TRBD2. The CDR3 contains 17 residues. Germline V gene lookup returns CDR1 SSHAT and CDR2 FNYEAQ (reference sequence). CDR3 DNA sequence: TGTGCTAGCAGCTCCACCCCCGGACTAGCGGGTTGGAATGAGCAGTTCTTC. Amino acid sequence: CASSSTPGLAGWNEQFF.

The chain couples TRBV30 to TRBJ1-2, with 7 positions matching TRBD1. V gave up 3 bases and J gave up 8 bases; unmatched junction bases: 6. Germline V gene data show CDR1 as GTSNPN and CDR2 as SVGIG (reference sequence). CDR3 size: 12 residues. CDR3 nucleotide sequence: TGTGCCTGGAGCTTGACAGGGAGCGGCTACACCTTC. It encodes CAWSLTGSGYTF.

The table lists this clone with a count of one. The chain couples TRBV9 to TRBJ1-6; 10 positions match TRBD1. After removal of 3 bases from V and 7 bases from J, the junction contained 7 bases not matched to a gene. The CDR3 contains 16 residues. Germline V lookup: CDR1 SGDLS, CDR2 YYNGEE. In DNA, the CDR3 is TGTGCCAGCAGCGCACTGGGACAGGGGAACAATTCACCCCTCCACTTT. Its protein is CASSALGQGNNSPLHF.

V and J are TRBV29-1 and TRBJ1-1; D possibly corresponds to TRBD1 (5 bases). Trimming took 7 bases from V and 6 from J, leaving 21 bases between them. Germline V gene sequence: CDR1 SQVTM, CDR2 ANQGSEA. The CDR3 has 14 residues. The CDR3 region has the DNA TGCAGCGCCGGGGGGGGATTGAACGGCGCTGAAGCTTTCTTT. It specifies CSAGGGLNGAEAFF. The full variable domain, its missing parts supplied by reference TRBV29-1 and TRBJ1-1, is SAVISQKPSRDICQRGTSLTIQCQVDSQVTMMFWYRQQPGQSLTLIATANQGSEATYESGFVIDKFPISRPNLTFSTLTVSNMSPEDSSIYLCSAGGGLNGAEAFFGQGTRLTVV.

The rearrangement uses TRBV5-1 and TRBJ2-1; the match to TRBD2 covers 12 bases. CDR1 and CDR2 from the germline V gene are SGHRS and YFSETQ. The CDR3 loop spans 14 amino acids. Losses at the gene ends were 2 bases for V and 13 bases for J; bases not matched to a gene: 7. The CDR3 DNA reads as TGCGCCAGCAGCTTACAGGCTAGCGGGGGGGCTCAGTTCTTC. This translates into CASSLQASGGAQFF.

On this clone itself: The junction departs from the called germline gene at one end, perhaps through a read error. This chain uses TRBV2 with TRBJ2-7; a weak D match, TRBD1 (6 bases). CDR1 and CDR2 from the germline V gene are SNHLY and FYNNEI. The CDR3 loop spans 13 amino acids. The CDR3 DNA sequence: TGTGCCAGCAGTCCCAGGGGTTCCTCCGAGCAGTACTTC. Translated: CASSPRGSSEQYF.

This clone appeared a single time. The V gene is TRBV28, the J gene TRBJ1-2, with TRBD1 matching over 10 bases. J gave up 4 bases and V 6 bases, and 5 bases lay outside the gene matches. The CDR3 length is 14 residues. Germline lookup yields CDR1 MDHEN and CDR2 SYDVKM. The CDR3 region has the DNA TGTGCCAGCAGAACGGGACAGGGGAGCTATGGCTACACCTTC. As protein: CASRTGQGSYGYTF.

CDR3 bases: TGTGCCAGCAGGGTAACCGGGACAGGGGGCGCAAAGACTGAAGCTTTCTTT. Translated, it gives CASRVTGTGGAKTEAFF. The chain joins TRBV28 to TRBJ1-1; 12 bases are shared with TRBD1. CDR1 and CDR2 (germline): MDHEN, SYDVKM. Trimming removed 6 bases from V and 5 bases from J; junction bases left unmatched: 13. The CDR3 runs to 17 residues.

The chain recombines TRBV28 with TRBJ2-7; D possibly corresponds to TRBD2 (6 bases). The V end was cut by 5 bases, the J end by 3 bases, with 20 bases between. This CDR3 is 16 amino acids long. Germline CDR1 is MDHEN and CDR2 is SYDVKM. As DNA, the CDR3 is TGTGCCAGCAGTAGCCCGGGACTGGGGTTGGGCTACGAGCAGTACTTC. This gives the protein CASSSPGLGLGYEQYF. The variable domain in full, with the rest retrieved from reference TRBV28 and TRBJ2-7, is DVKVTQSSRYLVKRTGEKVFLECVQDMDHENMFWYRQDPGLGLRLIYFSYDVKMKEKGDIPEGYSVSREKKERFSLILESASTNQTSMYLCASSSPGLGLGYEQYFGPGTRLTVT.

This sequence joins TRBV5-1 and TRBJ2-6, with a possible D match to TRBD1 (6 bases). The CDR3 runs 15 residues. Trimming removed 7 bases at V and 2 bases at J, with 13 bases between. From germline, CDR1 is SGHRS and CDR2 YFSETQ. CDR3 in amino acids: CASHSQGTGANVLTF. The CDR3 nucleotides are TGCGCCAGCCACTCCCAGGGGACTGGGGCCAACGTCCTGACTTTC.

The chain recombines TRBV28 with TRBJ1-1, with a possible D match to TRBD1 (5 bases). The CDR3 is 15 residues long. Germline assignment: CDR1 MDHEN and CDR2 SYDVKM. Trimming stripped 7 bases from V and 2 bases from J, with 17 bases between. CDR3 in DNA: TGTGCCAGCACCTCCTCGACAGCTTCAAACACTGAAGCTTTCTTT. It specifies CASTSSTASNTEAFF.

This sequence joins TRBV29-1 and TRBJ1-1; possibly TRBD1 for D (6 bases). There are 15 residues in the CDR3. V shed 4 bases and J shed 1 base, with 16 bases lying between them. CDR1 is SQVTM, CDR2 ANQGSEA, per germline. CDR3 nucleotides: TGCAGCGTTGGGGGGACACAGGGAAAGAACACTGAAGCTTTCTTT. Translated, it gives CSVGGTQGKNTEAFF.

This chain uses TRBV28 with TRBJ2-1, with 10 nucleotides matching TRBD2. Germline loops: CDR1 MDHEN, CDR2 SYDVKM. The CDR3 has 15 amino acids. Losses at the gene ends were 8 bases for V and 10 bases for J; bases not matched to a gene: 14. The CDR3 nucleotides are TGTGCCAGCGTCCCCCCGAGCGGGAGGGTACTGGAGCAGTTCTTC. This encodes CASVPPSGRVLEQFF.

A note on this clone: This sample also contains other DNA sequences that code for the same CDR3. The rearrangement joins TRBV9 to TRBJ2-1; 9 bases are shared with TRBD2. The V and J ends lost 2 bases and 7 bases, in that order; junction bases with no gene match: 4. Per the germline V gene, CDR1 is SGDLS and CDR2 is YYNGEE. This CDR3 spans 14 amino acids. In nucleotides, the CDR3 is TGTGCCAGCAGCGTTAGCGGGGGCGGGAATGAGCAGTTCTTC. Protein product: CASSVSGGGNEQFF.

J is TRBJ1-4 and V is TRBV15; no reliable D call. The CDR3 spans 15 residues. The V gene's germline CDR1 is LNHNV and CDR2 YYDKDF (reference sequence). Deletions cut 1 base from V and 4 bases from J, with 10 bases between. In DNA form, the CDR3 reads TGTGCCACCAGCAGAGTCAGAGGAGGTAATGAAAAACTGTTTTTT. It specifies CATSRVRGGNEKLFF.

This chain joins TRBV4-2 and TRBJ2-1; a possible D gene is TRBD2 (6 bases). There are 17 residues in the CDR3. Deletions cut 1 base from V and 3 bases from J, with 16 bases between. Germline CDR1 and CDR2: LGHNA and YNFKEQ. The CDR3 DNA follows: TGTGCCAGCAGCCAAGCTCTCCGGGACTCGCTCTACAATGAGCAGTTCTTC. Its protein product is CASSQALRDSLYNEQFF.

This clone was seen a single time. The chain links TRBV5-6 to TRBJ1-5, with D tentatively TRBD1 (6 bases). V dropped 3 bases and J dropped 7 bases, with 20 bases sitting between them. Germline CDR1 reads SGHDT; CDR2 reads YYEEEE. The CDR3 consists of 16 residues. The CDR3 loop reads CASSSVQGGSRQPQHF. Written as DNA, the CDR3 is TGTGCCAGCAGCTCGGTACAGGGTGGTTCGAGGCAGCCCCAGCATTTT.

This sequence joins TRBV4-1 and TRBJ2-7; D uncertain. The germline V gene encodes CDR1 MGHRA and CDR2 YSYEKL. The CDR3 has 11 residues. V gave up 1 base and J gave up 7 bases, with 5 bases separating them. The CDR3: CASSQGEEQYF. The CDR3 coding sequence is TGCGCCAGCAGCCAAGGCGAGGAGCAGTACTTC.

The chain employs TRBV5-6 and TRBJ2-5; TRBD1 is a possible D gene (6 bases). This CDR3 is 15 amino acids long. The germline V gene has CDR1 SGHDT and CDR2 YYEEEE. Trimming took off 0 bases at V and 5 bases at J, with 14 bases between the two ends. The CDR3 DNA is TGTGCCAGCAGCTTGGCGTCAGGGGCGGCGGAGACCCAGTACTTC. Residues: CASSLASGAAETQYF.

The sample holds one count of this clone. V is TRBV7-8 and J is TRBJ2-2; 10 bases line up with TRBD1. CDR1 is SGHVS, CDR2 FQNEAQ, per germline. The CDR3 consists of 18 residues. V was clipped by 5 bases and J by 4 bases; unmatched bases: 13. DNA for the CDR3: TGTGCCAGCAGCCCAGGACAGGGGGGTTCGTCATTCACCGGGGAGCTGTTTTTT. Translation: CASSPGQGGSSFTGELFF. The full variable domain, rest sourced from reference TRBV7-8 and TRBJ2-2, is GAGVSQSPRYKVAKRGQDVALRCDPISGHVSLFWYQQALGQGPEFLTYFQNEAQLDKSGLPSDRFFAERPEGSVSTLKIQRTQQEDSAVYLCASSPGQGGSSFTGELFFGEGSRLTVL.

V and J are TRBV11-3 and TRBJ1-2; the match to TRBD1 covers 9 bases. CDR3 length: 13 amino acids. The V segment lost 4 bases and the J segment 7 bases; nucleotides outside the gene matches: 4. Germline V lookup: CDR1 SGHNT, CDR2 YENEEA. CDR3 amino acids: CASSSTGGSGYTF. DNA for the CDR3: TGTGCCAGCAGCTCAACAGGGGGCTCTGGCTACACCTTC.

The rearrangement joins TRBV4-1 to TRBJ2-7, with TRBD1 matching over 9 bases. This CDR3 contains 15 residues. The V and J ends lost 1 base and 1 base, in that order; junction bases with no gene match: 2. CDR1 is MGHRA and CDR2 is YSYEKL in the germline V gene. CDR3 in DNA: TGCGCCAGCAGCCAAGCCGGGACAGGGTCCTACGAGCAGTACTTC. Its protein is CASSQAGTGSYEQYF.